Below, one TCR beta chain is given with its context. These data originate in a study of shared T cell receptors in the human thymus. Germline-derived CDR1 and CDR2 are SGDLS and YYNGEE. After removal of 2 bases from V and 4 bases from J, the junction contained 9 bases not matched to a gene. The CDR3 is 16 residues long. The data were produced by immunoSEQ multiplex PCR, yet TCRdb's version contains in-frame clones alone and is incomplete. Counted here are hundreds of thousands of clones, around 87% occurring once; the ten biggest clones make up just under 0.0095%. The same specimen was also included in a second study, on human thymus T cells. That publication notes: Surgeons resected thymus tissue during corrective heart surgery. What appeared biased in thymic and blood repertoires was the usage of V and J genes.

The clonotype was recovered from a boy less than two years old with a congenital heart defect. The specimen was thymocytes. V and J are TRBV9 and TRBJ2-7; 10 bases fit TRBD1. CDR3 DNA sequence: TGTGCCAGCAGCGTCGACCCCGGGACAGGGGTATACGAGCAGTACTTC. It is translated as CASSVDPGTGVYEQYF.